This is a list of T cell receptor beta chains from one sample in a study of human T cells and chemical hapten exposure. TCRdb ran MiXCR on the RACE reads and lists one entry per CDR3 protein. Of around 380,000 distinct CDR3 sequences in the sample, nearly 5% were seen once. Source: whole blood, taken in connection with sensitization to the hapten diphenylcyclopropenone (DPC). The source is a woman aged 45-59 years with alopecia areata. Some clones in this sample may be carry-over from other donors' samples. The CDR3 runs from the conserved cysteine through the conserved F or W. D genes are given only for firm matches. Clone size appears in some rows only: once, few, many, or a class for an expanded clone.

V gene: TRBV2
clone size: many
D gene: TRBD2
J gene: TRBJ2-1
CDR3 DNA: TGTGCCAGCAGTGAAGATAGCGGGGGGATCGATGAGCAGTTCTTC
CDR3 protein: CASSEDSGGIDEQFF

V gene: TRBV6-5
clone size: many
D gene: .
J gene: TRBJ2-5
CDR3 DNA: TGTGCCAGCAGCCGATGGTCGGGAGAGACCCAGTACTTC
CDR3 protein: CASSRWSGETQYF

V gene: TRBV3-1
clone size: few
D gene: .
J gene: TRBJ2-2
CDR3 DNA: TGTGCCAGCAGCCAACAACCGCTTTCTGTCGGGGAGCTGTTTTTT
CDR3 protein: CASSQQPLSVGELFF

V gene: TRBV28
clone size: many
D gene: .
J gene: TRBJ1-1
CDR3 DNA: TGTGCCAGCAGTTCAGACGGTAGAGCTTTCTTT
CDR3 protein: CASSSDGRAFF

V gene: TRBV12-3/TRBV12-4
clone size: many
D gene: .
J gene: TRBJ1-1
CDR3 DNA: TGTGCCAGCAGTCTAAAGGTCGACACTGAAGCTTTCTTT
CDR3 protein: CASSLKVDTEAFF

V gene: TRBV6-1
clone size: many
D gene: .
J gene: TRBJ2-7
CDR3 DNA: TGTGCCAGCAGAGGAGAACCCTCGCTGGGCTTC
CDR3 protein: CASRGEPSLGF

V gene: TRBV11-3
clone size: many
D gene: TRBD2
J gene: TRBJ2-3
CDR3 DNA: TGTGCCAGCGGGACTAGCGGGAGGGCAGGAGCAGATACGCAGTATTTT
CDR3 protein: CASGTSGRAGADTQYF

V gene: TRBV4-3
clone size: few
D gene: .
J gene: TRBJ1-5
CDR3 DNA: TGCGCCAGCAGCCAAGAACGGAGAGATGAGCCCCAGCATTTT
CDR3 protein: CASSQERRDEPQHF

V gene: TRBV20-1
clone size: few
D gene: .
J gene: TRBJ2-7
CDR3 DNA: TGCAGTGCTAGGGATCTTCAGATTAGCTCCTACGAGCAGTACTTC
CDR3 protein: CSARDLQISSYEQYF

V gene: TRBV10-3
clone size: few
D gene: .
J gene: TRBJ1-1
CDR3 DNA: TGTGCCATCAGTGAGTTATCAGGGGACACTGAAGCTTTCTTT
CDR3 protein: CAISELSGDTEAFF

V gene: TRBV18
clone size: .
D gene: .
J gene: TRBJ2-1
CDR3 DNA: TGTGCCAGCTCTCCCTATGAGGGAGTAGGAAATGAGCAGTTCTTC
CDR3 protein: CASSPYEGVGNEQFF

V gene: TRBV7-2
clone size: many
D gene: .
J gene: TRBJ2-7
CDR3 DNA: TGTGCCAGCAGCTTAGGGGCAGGGGAGTCCTACGAGCAGTACTTC
CDR3 protein: CASSLGAGESYEQYF

V gene: TRBV7-9
clone size: few
D gene: .
J gene: TRBJ1-6
CDR3 DNA: TGTGCCAGCAGCTTAGTACAGGGTGATTCACCCCTCCACTTT
CDR3 protein: CASSLVQGDSPLHF

V gene: TRBV14
clone size: few
D gene: TRBD2
J gene: TRBJ2-5
CDR3 DNA: TGTGCCAGCAGCCGGGGGACTAGCGGAGACCCTTGGACCCAGTACTTC
CDR3 protein: CASSRGTSGDPWTQYF

V gene: TRBV7-2
clone size: few
D gene: .
J gene: TRBJ1-6
CDR3 DNA: TGTGCCAGCAGCCCTGACCCACGATCACCCCTCCACTTT
CDR3 protein: CASSPDPRSPLHF

V gene: TRBV24-1
clone size: .
D gene: .
J gene: TRBJ2-3
CDR3 DNA: TGTGCCACCAGTGATCACGGGAATACAGATACGCAGTATTTT
CDR3 protein: CATSDHGNTDTQYF

V gene: TRBV2
clone size: many
D gene: .
J gene: TRBJ1-2
CDR3 DNA: TGTGCCAGCAGGATTGGTATGGATTACACCTTC
CDR3 protein: CASRIGMDYTF

V gene: TRBV27
clone size: many
D gene: .
J gene: TRBJ1-1
CDR3 DNA: TGTGCCAGCAGTTCCCTAGCTGGAAACACTGAAGCTTTCTTT
CDR3 protein: CASSSLAGNTEAFF

V gene: TRBV10-3
clone size: many
D gene: .
J gene: TRBJ1-1
CDR3 DNA: TGTGCCATCAGCGGGGTAGGGAGAGACATGAACACTGAAGCTTTCTTT
CDR3 protein: CAISGVGRDMNTEAFF

V gene: TRBV7-2
clone size: many
D gene: TRBD2
J gene: TRBJ2-5
CDR3 DNA: TGTGCCAGCAGACCGACTAGCGGGAGGCGTGGCCGAGAGACCCAGTACTTC
CDR3 protein: CASRPTSGRRGRETQYF

V gene: TRBV6-5
clone size: .
D gene: TRBD1
J gene: TRBJ1-2
CDR3 DNA: TGTGCCAGCAGTTACCAGGGGGCTGGAGGCTACACCTTC
CDR3 protein: CASSYQGAGGYTF

V gene: TRBV6-2/TRBV6-3
clone size: .
D gene: TRBD2
J gene: TRBJ2-7
CDR3 DNA: TGTGCCAGCAGTTATGGCCCAGCGGGAGAGCAGTACTTC
CDR3 protein: CASSYGPAGEQYF

V gene: TRBV4-2
clone size: many
D gene: .
J gene: TRBJ2-1
CDR3 DNA: TGTGCCAGCAGCCAAGAGCGCCACCAGGGGAATGAGCAGTTCTTC
CDR3 protein: CASSQERHQGNEQFF

V gene: TRBV27
clone size: many
D gene: .
J gene: TRBJ2-5
CDR3 DNA: TGTGCCAGCAGTTCTTTTGCGGAAGAGACCCAGTACTTC
CDR3 protein: CASSSFAEETQYF

V gene: TRBV7-8
clone size: many
D gene: .
J gene: TRBJ2-1
CDR3 DNA: TGTGCCAGCAGCTGGGCGGAAAGCTCCTACAATGAGCAGTTCTTC
CDR3 protein: CASSWAESSYNEQFF

V gene: TRBV5-6
clone size: many
D gene: .
J gene: TRBJ2-7
CDR3 DNA: TGTGCCACCGGATACACCAACTCCTACGAGCAGTACTTC
CDR3 protein: CATGYTNSYEQYF

V gene: TRBV12-3/TRBV12-4
clone size: few
D gene: TRBD1
J gene: TRBJ1-1
CDR3 DNA: TGTGCCAGCAGTATCTGGGACAGCGCGCATTTCTTT
CDR3 protein: CASSIWDSAHFF

V gene: TRBV6-6
clone size: many
D gene: .
J gene: TRBJ1-1
CDR3 DNA: TGTGCCAGCAGTTACCTCGACAGATACTCTGAAGCTTTCTTT
CDR3 protein: CASSYLDRYSEAFF

V gene: TRBV7-8
clone size: many
D gene: .
J gene: TRBJ1-1
CDR3 DNA: TGTGCCAGCAGCCCACCCGCGTGGGGCGTGAACACTGAAGCTTTCTTT
CDR3 protein: CASSPPAWGVNTEAFF

V gene: TRBV29-1
clone size: few
D gene: .
J gene: TRBJ2-4
CDR3 DNA: TGCAGCGTTGAAGATCAAATGGACAGCAAAAACATTCAGTACTTC
CDR3 protein: CSVEDQMDSKNIQYF

V gene: TRBV16
clone size: few
D gene: TRBD1
J gene: TRBJ2-1
CDR3 DNA: TGTGCCAGCAGCCCGACAGGGGCCAAGGGTGAGCAGTTCTTC
CDR3 protein: CASSPTGAKGEQFF

V gene: TRBV10-3
clone size: many
D gene: .
J gene: TRBJ1-2
CDR3 DNA: TGTGCCATCCGAGCAGGAGCCTATGGCTACACCTTC
CDR3 protein: CAIRAGAYGYTF

V gene: TRBV6-2/TRBV6-3
clone size: .
D gene: TRBD2
J gene: TRBJ2-5
CDR3 DNA: TGTGCCAGCAGTTGGACACTAGCGGGAGGTGGAGAGACCCAGTACTTC
CDR3 protein: CASSWTLAGGGETQYF

V gene: TRBV6-2/TRBV6-3
clone size: many
D gene: .
J gene: TRBJ2-1
CDR3 DNA: TGTGCCAGCAGTTACCCCCCCGGAGGGCCCCTCGCGCAGTTCTTC
CDR3 protein: CASSYPPGGPLAQFF

V gene: TRBV28
clone size: many
D gene: TRBD1
J gene: TRBJ1-2
CDR3 DNA: TGTGCCAGCAGTTTAGAATCCGGACAGGGGTACTATGGCTACACCTTC
CDR3 protein: CASSLESGQGYYGYTF

V gene: TRBV12-3/TRBV12-4
clone size: many
D gene: .
J gene: TRBJ1-1
CDR3 DNA: TGTGCCAGCACCCCGGGACATGAAGCTTTCTTT
CDR3 protein: CASTPGHEAFF

V gene: TRBV28
clone size: few
D gene: .
J gene: TRBJ1-5
CDR3 DNA: TGTGCCAGCAGTTTGGCACACCAGCCCCAGCATTTT
CDR3 protein: CASSLAHQPQHF

V gene: TRBV2
clone size: many
D gene: .
J gene: TRBJ1-5
CDR3 DNA: TGTGCCAGCAATCTCAGAGTTAATCAGCCCCAGCATTTT
CDR3 protein: CASNLRVNQPQHF

V gene: TRBV6-2/TRBV6-3
clone size: many
D gene: .
J gene: TRBJ1-2
CDR3 DNA: TGTGCCAGCAGTGGCTATGGCTACACCTTC
CDR3 protein: CASSGYGYTF

V gene: TRBV12-3/TRBV12-4
clone size: many
D gene: TRBD2
J gene: TRBJ2-1
CDR3 DNA: TGTGCCAGCAGAAAACCCCGGACTAGCGGTCAAGCCAATGAGCAGTTCTTC
CDR3 protein: CASRKPRTSGQANEQFF

V gene: TRBV20-1
clone size: many
D gene: TRBD2
J gene: TRBJ2-1
CDR3 DNA: TGCAGTGCTGGCCCAGCGGGAAGGGTCGACAATGAGCAGTTCTTC
CDR3 protein: CSAGPAGRVDNEQFF

V gene: TRBV13
clone size: few
D gene: TRBD2
J gene: TRBJ2-1
CDR3 DNA: TGTGCCAGCAGCTTAGGCACTAGCGGGTTGTATGAGCAGTTCTTC
CDR3 protein: CASSLGTSGLYEQFF

V gene: TRBV12-3/TRBV12-4
clone size: many
D gene: .
J gene: TRBJ2-5
CDR3 DNA: TGTGCCAGCAGCCTCGAAAAAGAGACCCAGTACTTC
CDR3 protein: CASSLEKETQYF

V gene: TRBV3-1
clone size: .
D gene: .
J gene: TRBJ1-5
CDR3 DNA: TGTGCCAGCAGCCAAGAATCACAGGGACCCCAGCATTTT
CDR3 protein: CASSQESQGPQHF

V gene: TRBV4-3
clone size: many
D gene: .
J gene: TRBJ2-5
CDR3 DNA: TGCGCCAGCAGCCAAGATCAAGGACAGCAAGAGACCCAGTACTTC
CDR3 protein: CASSQDQGQQETQYF

V gene: TRBV5-4
clone size: few
D gene: TRBD1
J gene: TRBJ1-2
CDR3 DNA: TGTGCCAGCAGAAATTGGACAGGTTATGGCTACACCTTC
CDR3 protein: CASRNWTGYGYTF

V gene: TRBV20-1
clone size: many
D gene: TRBD1
J gene: TRBJ1-1
CDR3 DNA: TGCAGTGCAACCCGGACAGGGTGGGACACTGAAGCTTTCTTT
CDR3 protein: CSATRTGWDTEAFF

V gene: TRBV10-3
clone size: many
D gene: .
J gene: TRBJ1-4
CDR3 DNA: TGTGCCATCAGAGGAGCAACTAATGAAAAACTGTTTTTT
CDR3 protein: CAIRGATNEKLFF

V gene: TRBV20-1
clone size: many
D gene: TRBD2
J gene: TRBJ2-5
CDR3 DNA: TGCAGTGCCCCCGGGGTAGCGGGGGGGGTGTACCAAGAGACCCAGTACTTC
CDR3 protein: CSAPGVAGGVYQETQYF

V gene: TRBV5-1
clone size: many
D gene: .
J gene: TRBJ2-3
CDR3 DNA: TGCGCCAGCAGCTTGCGGCCCCGAGATACGCAGTATTTT
CDR3 protein: CASSLRPRDTQYF